This TCR beta chain was sequenced in a study of T cells in Graves' hyperthyroidism and ophthalmopathy. Template material for amplifying TCR beta CDR3 regions consisted of RNA transcripts. Using the HTBI primer set, a first-round RT-PCR was run on the TCR CDR3. Using its own MiXCR run on the multiplex PCR reads, TCRdb lists one record per CDR3 protein. This sample has roughly 720,000 distinct CDR3 sequences, with approximately 15% found just once. This clonotype was found a few times. The sequenced material came from blood. This sequence was found in a man aged 50-59 years with Graves' hyperthyroidism.

CDR3 sequence: CASSTSQTPDTQYF. The CDR3, as DNA: TGTGCCAGCAGTACCAGCCAGACCCCAGATACGCAGTATTTT. The rearrangement joins TRBV6-1 to TRBJ2-3; D is unclear. The CDR3 extends over 14 amino acids. Trimming shortened V by 5 bases and J by 4 bases, and 13 bases separated the two germline ends. CDR1 and CDR2 (germline): MNHNS, SASEGT.